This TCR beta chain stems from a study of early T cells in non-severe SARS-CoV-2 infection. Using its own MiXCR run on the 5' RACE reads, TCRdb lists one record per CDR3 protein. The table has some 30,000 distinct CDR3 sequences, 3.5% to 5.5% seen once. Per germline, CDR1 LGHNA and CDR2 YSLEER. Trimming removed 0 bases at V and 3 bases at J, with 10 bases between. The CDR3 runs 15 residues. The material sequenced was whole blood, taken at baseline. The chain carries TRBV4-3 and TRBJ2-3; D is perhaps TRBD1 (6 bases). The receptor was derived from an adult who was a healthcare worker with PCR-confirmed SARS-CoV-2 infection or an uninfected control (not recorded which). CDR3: CASSQEGTGTDTQYF. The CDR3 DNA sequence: TGCGCCAGCAGCCAAGAGGGAACAGGGACAGATACGCAGTATTTT.